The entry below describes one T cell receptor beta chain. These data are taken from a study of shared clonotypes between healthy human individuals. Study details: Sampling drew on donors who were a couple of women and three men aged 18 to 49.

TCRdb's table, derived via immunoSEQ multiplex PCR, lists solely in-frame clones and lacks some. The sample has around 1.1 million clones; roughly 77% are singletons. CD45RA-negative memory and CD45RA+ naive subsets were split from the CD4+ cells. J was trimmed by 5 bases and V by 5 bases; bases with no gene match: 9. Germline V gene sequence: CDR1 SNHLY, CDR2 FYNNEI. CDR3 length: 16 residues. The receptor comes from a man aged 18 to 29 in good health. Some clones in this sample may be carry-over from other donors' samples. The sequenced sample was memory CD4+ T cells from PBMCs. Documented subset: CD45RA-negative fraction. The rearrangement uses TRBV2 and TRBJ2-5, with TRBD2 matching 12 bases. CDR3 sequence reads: CASSPLTSGRRETQYF. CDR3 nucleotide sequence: TGTGCCAGCAGTCCACTCACTAGCGGGAGGCGTGAGACCCAGTACTTC.